Ten or more counts support the clone carrying this T cell receptor beta chain. Its antigen is currently unknown. This entry belongs to a study of CD8 T cells in ankylosing spondylitis. Overall study findings and caveats: With a CD8+ phenotype, disease-linked clones were relatively rare in peripheral blood.

TCR beta libraries were made by quantitative 5'-RACE with molecular barcodes. From the 5' RACE reads, TCRdb called clonotypes with MiXCR, one entry per CDR3 protein. The repertoire consists of 150,000 to 200,000 distinct CDR3 sequences, with 9.5% to 13% occurring once and the leading ten covering roughly 28%. The V end lost 5 bases, the J end lost 7 bases, and 18 bases lay between the germline ends. The germline V gene has CDR1 SGHAT and CDR2 FQNNGV. CDR3 length: 14 residues. The receptor was derived from a male donor with ankylosing spondylitis or in good health (not recorded which). The rearrangement uses TRBV11-2 and TRBJ2-7, with D possibly matching TRBD2 (5 bases). The sequencing input was blood, either unsorted or a sorted T cell fraction (not recorded which). This CDR3 reads CASSRPLGSREQYF. DNA of the CDR3: TGTGCCAGCAGCCGGCCACTAGGGAGTAGGGAGCAGTACTTC.